This entry features one T cell receptor beta chain sequence. No antigen is known for it. Assay: immunoSEQ multiplex PCR; the TCRdb copy retains only in-frame clones and omits some. The sample yields fewer than 100,000 clones, roughly 88% seen once. Trimming removed 4 bases at V and 5 bases at J, with 18 bases between. The CDR3 runs to 16 residues. Germline CDR1 and CDR2: ENHRY and SYGVKD. This entry comes from a study of cytomegalovirus exposure and HLA in healthy donors. The study's findings and limits: The classifier, whose performance was assessed in both the original and validation cohorts, reportedly diagnosed cytomegalovirus status with high specificity and sensitivity.

The sequenced material came from PBMCs. The chain links TRBV10-3 to TRBJ2-1; tentative D call: TRBD2 (7 bases). This clonotype was sampled from a man aged 25 to 40 in good health and CMV-seronegative. This CDR3 is CAISGTYGGADNEQFF. Written as DNA, the CDR3 is TGTGCCATCAGTGGGACTTATGGGGGGGCGGACAATGAGCAGTTCTTC.